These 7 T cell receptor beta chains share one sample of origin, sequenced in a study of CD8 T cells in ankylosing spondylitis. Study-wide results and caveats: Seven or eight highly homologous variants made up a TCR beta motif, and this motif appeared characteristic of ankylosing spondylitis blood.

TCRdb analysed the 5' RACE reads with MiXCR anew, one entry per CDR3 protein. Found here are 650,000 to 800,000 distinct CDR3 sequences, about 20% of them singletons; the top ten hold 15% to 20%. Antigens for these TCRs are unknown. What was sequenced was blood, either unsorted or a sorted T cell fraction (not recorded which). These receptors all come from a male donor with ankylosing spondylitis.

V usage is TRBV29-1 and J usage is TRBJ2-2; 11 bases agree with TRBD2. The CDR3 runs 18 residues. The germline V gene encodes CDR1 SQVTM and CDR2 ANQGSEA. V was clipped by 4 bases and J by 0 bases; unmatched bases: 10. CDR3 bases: TGCAGCGTTGGGGGCGTTCTAGCGGGGGGCTCGAACACCGGGGAGCTGTTTTTT. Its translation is CSVGGVLAGGSNTGELFF.

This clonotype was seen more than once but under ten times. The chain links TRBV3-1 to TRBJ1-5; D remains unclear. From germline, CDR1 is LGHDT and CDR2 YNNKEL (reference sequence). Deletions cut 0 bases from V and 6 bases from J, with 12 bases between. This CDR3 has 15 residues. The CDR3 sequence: CASSQDTTSGQPQHF. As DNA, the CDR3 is TGTGCCAGCAGCCAAGATACGACATCCGGTCAGCCCCAGCATTTT.

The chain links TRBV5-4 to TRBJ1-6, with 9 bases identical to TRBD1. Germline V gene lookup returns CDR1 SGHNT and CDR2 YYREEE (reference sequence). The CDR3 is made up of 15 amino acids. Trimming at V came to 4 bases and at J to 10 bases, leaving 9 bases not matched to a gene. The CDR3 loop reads CASSRGQGEESPLHF. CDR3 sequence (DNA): TGTGCCAGCAGCCGGGGACAGGGAGAGGAATCACCCCTCCACTTT.

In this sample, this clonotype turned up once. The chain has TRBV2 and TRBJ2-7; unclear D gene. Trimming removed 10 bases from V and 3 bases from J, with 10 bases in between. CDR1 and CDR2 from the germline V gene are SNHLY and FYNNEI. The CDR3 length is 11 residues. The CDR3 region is CATAGFYEQYF. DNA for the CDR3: TGTGCCACAGCCGGGTTCTACGAGCAGTACTTC. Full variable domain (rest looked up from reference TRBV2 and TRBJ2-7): EPEVTQTPSHQVTQMGQEVILRCVPISNHLYFYWYRQILGQKVEFLVSFYNNEISEKSEIFDDQFSVERPDGSNFTLKIRSTKLEDSAMYFCATAGFYEQYFGPGTRLTVT.

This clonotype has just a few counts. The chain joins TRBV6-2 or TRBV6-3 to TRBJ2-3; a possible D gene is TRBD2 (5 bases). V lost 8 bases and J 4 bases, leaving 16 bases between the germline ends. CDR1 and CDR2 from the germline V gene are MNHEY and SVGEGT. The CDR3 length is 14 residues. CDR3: CASSRASRPDTQYF. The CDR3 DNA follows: TGTGCCAGCTCGAGGGCTAGCAGGCCAGATACGCAGTATTTT.

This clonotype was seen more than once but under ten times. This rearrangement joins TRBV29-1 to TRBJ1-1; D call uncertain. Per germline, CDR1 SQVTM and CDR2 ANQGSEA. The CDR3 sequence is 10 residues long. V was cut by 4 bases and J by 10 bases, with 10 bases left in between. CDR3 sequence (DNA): TGCAGCGTTGCGATGGTAGGAGCTTTCTTT. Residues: CSVAMVGAFF.

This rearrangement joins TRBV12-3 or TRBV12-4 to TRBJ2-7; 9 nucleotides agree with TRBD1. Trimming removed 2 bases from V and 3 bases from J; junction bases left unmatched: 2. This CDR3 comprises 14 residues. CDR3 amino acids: CASSLTGGDYEQYF. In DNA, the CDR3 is TGTGCCAGCAGTTTAACAGGGGGCGACTACGAGCAGTACTTC.